A single sample gave rise to the 17 T cell receptor beta chains below, sequenced in a study of OX40 agonist ivuxolimab in advanced cancers. Using immunoSEQ multiplex PCR, the repertoire was profiled, and TCRdb retains in-frame clones only, with some absent. The table has 80,000 to 95,000 clones, approximately 91% seen once; the top ten hold 0.71%. The material sequenced was CD4+ or CD8+ T cells sorted from blood, taken in a trial of the OX40 agonist ivuxolimab. The receptors were sampled from an adult with an advanced solid tumor such as melanoma, head and neck, liver or kidney cancer.

A word on this clone: A junction end diverges from the germline sequence, so it may reflect a read error. The CDR3 spells CASSQDDVQGTQYF. Here the CDR3 DNA reads TGCGCCAGCAGCCAAGATGATGTTCAAGGGACCCAGTACTTC. V is TRBV4-1 and J is TRBJ2-5; D call uncertain. In germline, CDR1 is MGHRA, CDR2 YSYEKL. CDR3 size: 14 residues.

The V and J genes are TRBV6-1 and TRBJ1-5, with a possible D match to TRBD1 (6 bases). Germline CDR1 is MNHNS and CDR2 is SASEGT. The V end lost 8 bases, the J end lost 0 bases, and 11 bases lay between the germline ends. CDR3 length equals 14 residues. The CDR3 spells CASYGGGSNQPQHF. In DNA form, the CDR3 reads TGTGCCAGCTACGGAGGGGGTAGCAATCAGCCCCAGCATTTT.

The chain joins TRBV5-1 to TRBJ1-1; 7 positions agree with TRBD1. V shed 3 bases, J shed 4 bases, and the junction held 9 bases outside the gene matches. Germline loops: CDR1 SGHRS, CDR2 YFSETQ. The CDR3 spans 15 residues. CDR3 amino acids: CASSSRTGAPTEAFF. The CDR3 region has the DNA TGCGCCAGCAGCTCTAGGACAGGTGCCCCCACTGAAGCTTTCTTT.

The chain has TRBV28 and TRBJ2-2; 10 positions match TRBD2. Germline lookup yields CDR1 MDHEN and CDR2 SYDVKM. The CDR3 runs to 14 residues. Trimming took 4 bases from V and 5 from J; bases not matched to a gene: 1. CDR3 coding DNA: TGTGCCAGCAGTTCTAGCGGGAGAACCGGGGAGCTGTTTTTT. This sequence encodes CASSSSGRTGELFF.

CDR3 loop: CASKPVVGTDTQYF. CDR3 nucleotide sequence: TGTGCCAGCAAACCGGTGGTAGGCACAGATACGCAGTATTTT. This chain links TRBV6-1 with TRBJ2-3; D gene unclear. This CDR3 is 14 amino acids long. V lost 7 bases and J lost 1, with 12 bases in between. The V gene's germline CDR1 is MNHNS and CDR2 SASEGT.

This clone was detected only once. The CDR3 nucleotides are TGCGCCACCACACCCCGCGACAGCCGAACCACCGGGGAGCTGTTTTTT. Translation gives CATTPRDSRTTGELFF. This sequence joins TRBV5-1 and TRBJ2-2; a possible D gene is TRBD1 (5 bases). The germline V and J ends were trimmed by 9 bases and 4 bases, with 22 bases remaining between them. Per germline, CDR1 SGHRS and CDR2 YFSETQ. This CDR3 comprises 16 residues. Full variable domain (remainder filled in from reference TRBV5-1 and TRBJ2-2): KAGVTQTPRYLIKTRGQQVTLSCSPISGHRSVSWYQQTPGQGLQFLFEYFSETQRNKGNFPGRFSGRQFSNSRSEMNVSTLELGDSALYLCATTPRDSRTTGELFFGEGSRLTVL.

V gene TRBV19 combines with J gene TRBJ2-7; tentative D call: TRBD1 (5 bases). This CDR3 is built from 15 residues. The germline V gene encodes CDR1 LNHDA and CDR2 SQIVND (reference sequence). V was clipped by 6 bases and J by 3 bases, with 18 bases between them. The DNA for the CDR3 is TGTGCCAGTAGCCCAGAAGGACAAGGGCTCTACGAGCAGTACTTC. It yields the protein CASSPEGQGLYEQYF.

This clone was seen only once. V and J are TRBV5-6 and TRBJ1-5; weak D call: TRBD1 (5 bases). V lost 4 bases to trimming and J lost 7 bases, with 15 bases between them. CDR3 length: 14 residues. CDR1 is SGHDT, CDR2 YYEEEE, per germline. For the CDR3, the DNA is TGTGCCAGCAGCCTGGGGACTTGGGCACAGCCCCAGCATTTT. Translating it yields CASSLGTWAQPQHF. Variable domain in full (rest from reference TRBV5-6 and TRBJ1-5): DAGVTQSPTHLIKTRGQQVTLRCSPKSGHDTVSWYQQALGQGPQFIFQYYEEEERQRGNFPDRFSGHQFPNYSSELNVNALLLGDSALYLCASSLGTWAQPQHFGDGTRLSIL.

The chain recombines TRBV7-7 with TRBJ2-7, with 7 bases lining up with TRBD1. The length of the CDR3 is 14 residues. Germline CDR1 reads SSHAT; CDR2 reads FNYEAQ (reference sequence). V gave up 7 bases and J gave up 3 bases; unmatched junction bases: 9. In DNA, the CDR3 is TGTGCCAGCAACAACCAAGGGACAGTCTACGAGCAGTACTTC. This sequence encodes CASNNQGTVYEQYF.

Written as DNA, the CDR3 is TGTGCCAGCAGGAGTTGGGACAGACAAGAGACCCAGTACTTC. This translates into CASRSWDRQETQYF. The chain recombines TRBV5-6 with TRBJ2-5; 7 bases line up with TRBD1. The V and J ends lost 5 bases and 2 bases, in that order; junction bases with no gene match: 6. This CDR3 is built from 14 residues. Germline V CDR1 and CDR2: SGHDT, YYEEEE.

The chain carries TRBV30 and TRBJ1-6, with 8 bases identical to TRBD1. The CDR3 has 15 residues. Unmatched junction bases numbered 5, after V lost 1 base and J lost 6 bases. Germline CDR1 is GTSNPN and CDR2 is SVGIG (reference sequence). For the CDR3, the DNA is TGTGCCTGGAGTGACGGACAGGGTGGTAATTCACCCCTCCACTTT. Protein: CAWSDGQGGNSPLHF.

This chain joins TRBV9 and TRBJ2-3; 9 bases fit TRBD2. Germline CDR1 and CDR2: SGDLS and YYNGEE. Unmatched junction bases numbered 7, after V lost 2 bases and J lost 6 bases. The CDR3 spans 15 residues. CDR3 coding DNA: TGTGCCAGCAGCGTCGCGGGAGGGGGGGCGGATACGCAGTATTTT. Translating it yields CASSVAGGGADTQYF. Complete variable domain (other parts from reference TRBV9 and TRBJ2-3): DSGVTQTPKHLITATGQRVTLRCSPRSGDLSVYWYQQSLDQGLQFLIQYYNGEERAKGNILERFSAQQFPDLHSELNLSSLELGDSALYFCASSVAGGGADTQYFGPGTRLTVL.

The chain recombines TRBV5-1 with TRBJ2-7, with D tentatively TRBD2 (5 bases). Germline loops: CDR1 SGHRS, CDR2 YFSETQ. V was trimmed by 4 bases and J by 5 bases, leaving 16 bases between them. There are 14 residues in the CDR3. The CDR3 loop reads CASSEGSLFDEQYF. DNA for the CDR3: TGCGCCAGCAGCGAGGGCAGCCTTTTTGACGAGCAGTACTTC. The entire variable domain, with the rest obtained from reference TRBV5-1 and TRBJ2-7, is as follows: KAGVTQTPRYLIKTRGQQVTLSCSPISGHRSVSWYQQTPGQGLQFLFEYFSETQRNKGNFPGRFSGRQFSNSRSEMNVSTLELGDSALYLCASSEGSLFDEQYFGPGTRLTVT.

The J gene is TRBJ2-7, the V gene TRBV29-1; TRBD1 or TRBD2 may be the D gene (5 bases each). The CDR3 is 12 residues long. Germline CDR1 and CDR2: SQVTM and ANQGSEA. Trimming left V 2 bases short and J 5 bases short, with 10 bases between. The DNA for the CDR3 is TGCAGCGTTGAATTAATGGGGGACGAGCAGTACTTC. Amino acid sequence: CSVELMGDEQYF.

The chain has TRBV28 and TRBJ1-5; D is undetermined. Trimming took off 6 bases at V and 2 bases at J, with 11 bases between the two ends. Germline lookup yields CDR1 MDHEN and CDR2 SYDVKM. CDR3 size: 14 residues. The DNA for the CDR3 is TGTGCCAGCAGACGGGCGGAAGGCAATCAGCCCCAGCATTTT. Its translation is CASRRAEGNQPQHF.

The chain links TRBV7-8 to TRBJ2-3; D not certain. The CDR3 is 15 amino acids. Trimming took off 8 bases at V and 2 bases at J, with 17 bases between the two ends. The germline CDR1 and CDR2 sequences are SGHVS and FQNEAQ. CDR3 residues: CASPPGRLITDTQYF. The DNA of the CDR3 is TGTGCCAGCCCCCCGGGTAGACTTATCACAGATACGCAGTATTTT.

The J gene is TRBJ1-5, the V gene TRBV2, with D possibly being TRBD1 (5 bases). Trimming stripped 4 bases from V and 6 bases from J, with 13 bases between. CDR1 is SNHLY and CDR2 is FYNNEI in the germline V gene. This CDR3 comprises 14 residues. The CDR3 coding sequence is TGTGCCAGCAGTGGCAGGGTATCCGCTCAGCCCCAGCATTTT. Protein product: CASSGRVSAQPQHF.